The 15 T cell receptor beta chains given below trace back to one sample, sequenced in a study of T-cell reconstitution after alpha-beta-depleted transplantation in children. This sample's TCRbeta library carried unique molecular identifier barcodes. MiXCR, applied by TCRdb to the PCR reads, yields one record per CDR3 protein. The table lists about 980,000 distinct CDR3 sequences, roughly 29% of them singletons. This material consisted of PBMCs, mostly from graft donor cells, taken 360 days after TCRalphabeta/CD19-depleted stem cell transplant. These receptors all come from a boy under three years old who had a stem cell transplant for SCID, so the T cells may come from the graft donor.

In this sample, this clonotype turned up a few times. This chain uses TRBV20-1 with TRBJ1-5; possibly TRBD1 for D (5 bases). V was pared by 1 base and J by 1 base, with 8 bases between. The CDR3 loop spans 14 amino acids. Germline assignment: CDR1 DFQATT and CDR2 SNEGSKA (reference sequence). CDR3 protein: CSARGDVSNQPQHF. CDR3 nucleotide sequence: TGCAGTGCTAGAGGGGACGTAAGCAATCAGCCCCAGCATTTT.

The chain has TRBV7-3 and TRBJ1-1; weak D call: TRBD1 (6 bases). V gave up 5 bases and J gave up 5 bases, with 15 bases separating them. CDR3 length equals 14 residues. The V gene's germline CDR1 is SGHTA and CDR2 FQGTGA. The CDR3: CASSQSGGATEAFF. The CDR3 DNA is TGTGCCAGCAGCCAAAGCGGGGGCGCGACTGAAGCTTTCTTT.

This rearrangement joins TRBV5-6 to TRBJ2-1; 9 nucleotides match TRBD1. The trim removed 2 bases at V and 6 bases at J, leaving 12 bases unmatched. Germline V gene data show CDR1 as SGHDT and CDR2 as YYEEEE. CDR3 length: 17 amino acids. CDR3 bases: TGTGCCAGCAGCTTTCCCCGGGACAGGGACGAGGGCAATGAGCAGTTCTTC. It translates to CASSFPRDRDEGNEQFF.

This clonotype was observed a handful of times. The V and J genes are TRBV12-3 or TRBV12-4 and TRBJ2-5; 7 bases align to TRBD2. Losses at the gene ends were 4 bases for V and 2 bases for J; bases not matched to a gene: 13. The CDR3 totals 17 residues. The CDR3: CASSSSSGTTRQETQYF. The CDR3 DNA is TGTGCCAGCAGTTCCTCCTCGGGGACTACGAGGCAAGAGACCCAGTACTTC.

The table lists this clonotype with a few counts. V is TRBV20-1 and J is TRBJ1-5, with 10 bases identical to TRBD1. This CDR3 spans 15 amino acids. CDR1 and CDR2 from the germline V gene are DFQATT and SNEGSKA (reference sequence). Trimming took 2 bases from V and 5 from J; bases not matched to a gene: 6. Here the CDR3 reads CSARSPGTGDQPQHF. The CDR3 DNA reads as TGCAGTGCTAGATCACCCGGGACAGGGGATCAGCCCCAGCATTTT.

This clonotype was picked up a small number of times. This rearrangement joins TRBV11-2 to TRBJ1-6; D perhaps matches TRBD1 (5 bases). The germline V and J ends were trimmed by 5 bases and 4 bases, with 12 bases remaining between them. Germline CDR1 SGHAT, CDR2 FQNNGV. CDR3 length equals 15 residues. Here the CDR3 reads CASSHRSIYNSPLHF. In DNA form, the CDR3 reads TGTGCCAGCAGCCACAGGAGCATATATAATTCACCCCTCCACTTT.

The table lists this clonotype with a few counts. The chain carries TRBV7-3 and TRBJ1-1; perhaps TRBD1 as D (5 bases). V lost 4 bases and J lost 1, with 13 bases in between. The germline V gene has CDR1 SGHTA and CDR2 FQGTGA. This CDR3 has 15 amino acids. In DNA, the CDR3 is TGTGCCAGCAGCTCAACCGACAGACCGAACACTGAAGCTTTCTTT. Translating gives CASSSTDRPNTEAFF.

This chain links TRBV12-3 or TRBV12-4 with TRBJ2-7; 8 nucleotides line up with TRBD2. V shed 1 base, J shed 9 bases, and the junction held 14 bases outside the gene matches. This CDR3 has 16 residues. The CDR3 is CASSLVQRGSRRGQYF. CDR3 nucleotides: TGTGCCAGCAGTTTAGTCCAGCGGGGGAGCCGGCGAGGGCAGTACTTC.

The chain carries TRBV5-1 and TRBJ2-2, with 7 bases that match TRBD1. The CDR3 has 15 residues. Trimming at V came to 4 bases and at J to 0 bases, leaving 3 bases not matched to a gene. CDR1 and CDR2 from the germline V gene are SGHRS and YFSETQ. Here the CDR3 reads CASSRTGTNTGELFF. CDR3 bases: TGCGCCAGCAGCCGGACAGGCACGAACACCGGGGAGCTGTTTTTT.

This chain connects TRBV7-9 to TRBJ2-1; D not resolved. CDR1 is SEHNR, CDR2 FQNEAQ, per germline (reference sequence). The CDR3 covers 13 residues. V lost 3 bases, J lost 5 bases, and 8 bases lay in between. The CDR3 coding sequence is TGTGCCAGCAGCTTCGACACTAACAATGAGCAGTTCTTC. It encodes CASSFDTNNEQFF. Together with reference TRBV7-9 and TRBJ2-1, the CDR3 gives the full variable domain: DTGVSQNPRHKITKRGQNVTFRCDPISEHNRLYWYRQTLGQGPEFLTYFQNEAQLEKSRLLSDRFSAERPKGSFSTLEIQRTEQGDSAMYLCASSFDTNNEQFFGPGTRLTVL.

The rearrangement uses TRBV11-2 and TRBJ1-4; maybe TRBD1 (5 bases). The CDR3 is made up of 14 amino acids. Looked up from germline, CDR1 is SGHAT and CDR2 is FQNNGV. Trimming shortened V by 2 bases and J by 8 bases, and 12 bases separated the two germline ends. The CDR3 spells CASSLTGRKEKLFF. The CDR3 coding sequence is TGTGCCAGCAGCTTAACGGGGCGGAAGGAAAAACTGTTTTTT.

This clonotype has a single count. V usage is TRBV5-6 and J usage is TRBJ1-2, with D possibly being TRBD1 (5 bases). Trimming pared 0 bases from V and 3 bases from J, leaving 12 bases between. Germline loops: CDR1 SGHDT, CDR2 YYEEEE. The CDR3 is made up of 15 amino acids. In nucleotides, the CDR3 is TGTGCCAGCAGCTTGGATTTGGGACCTGACTATGGCTACACCTTC. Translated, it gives CASSLDLGPDYGYTF.

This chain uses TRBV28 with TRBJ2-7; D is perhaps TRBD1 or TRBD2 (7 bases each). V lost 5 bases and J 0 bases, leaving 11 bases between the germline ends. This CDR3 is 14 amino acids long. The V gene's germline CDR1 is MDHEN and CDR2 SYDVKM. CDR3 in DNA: TGTGCCAGCAGTGTCAGGGGGGGCTCCTACGAGCAGTACTTC. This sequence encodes CASSVRGGSYEQYF.

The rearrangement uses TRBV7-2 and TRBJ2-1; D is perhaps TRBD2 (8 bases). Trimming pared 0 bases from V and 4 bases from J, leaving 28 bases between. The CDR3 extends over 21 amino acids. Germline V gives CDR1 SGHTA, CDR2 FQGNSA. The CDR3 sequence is CASSLAGIAGTTQGDYNEQFF. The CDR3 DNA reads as TGTGCCAGCAGCTTAGCGGGGATAGCGGGGACTACGCAGGGGGATTACAATGAGCAGTTCTTC.

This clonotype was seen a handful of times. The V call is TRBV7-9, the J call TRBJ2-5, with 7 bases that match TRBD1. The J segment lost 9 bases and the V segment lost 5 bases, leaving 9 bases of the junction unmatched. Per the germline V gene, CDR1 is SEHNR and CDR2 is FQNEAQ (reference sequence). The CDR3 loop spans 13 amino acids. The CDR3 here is CASSLRQGDPQYF. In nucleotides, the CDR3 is TGTGCCAGCAGCCTCAGACAGGGTGATCCCCAGTACTTC.